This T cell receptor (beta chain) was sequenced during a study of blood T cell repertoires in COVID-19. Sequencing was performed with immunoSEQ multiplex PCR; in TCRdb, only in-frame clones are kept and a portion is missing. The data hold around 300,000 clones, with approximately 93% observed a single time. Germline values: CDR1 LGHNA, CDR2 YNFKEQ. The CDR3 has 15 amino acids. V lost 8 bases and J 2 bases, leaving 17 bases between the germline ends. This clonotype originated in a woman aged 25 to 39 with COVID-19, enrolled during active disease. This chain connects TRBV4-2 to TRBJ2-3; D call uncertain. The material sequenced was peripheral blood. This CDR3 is CASGSSGSLTDTQYF. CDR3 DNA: TGTGCCAGCGGGTCTTCGGGTAGCCTCACAGATACGCAGTATTTT.